This T cell receptor beta chain was retrieved from a study of blood T cells in healthy people across ages. This clonotype was seen many times. The V gene lost 4 bases and the J gene lost 2 bases, with 18 bases spanning the gap. The CDR3 has 17 amino acids. Germline assignment: CDR1 MGHRA and CDR2 YSYEKL. Sample-barcoded 5' priming and a J-beta primer mix drove a second PCR of about 6 to 12 cycles. TCRdb analysed the 5' RACE reads with MiXCR anew, one entry per CDR3 protein. The sample has hundreds of thousands of distinct CDR3 sequences; roughly 52% are singletons. The receptor was derived from a man aged 25 to 40 in good health. Material: blood. This rearrangement joins TRBV4-1 to TRBJ2-1; D is perhaps TRBD1 (5 bases). DNA for the CDR3: TGCGCCAGCAGCCGGAAGGGGCAGGGTATAACCTACAATGAGCAGTTCTTC. Its translation: CASSRKGQGITYNEQFF.